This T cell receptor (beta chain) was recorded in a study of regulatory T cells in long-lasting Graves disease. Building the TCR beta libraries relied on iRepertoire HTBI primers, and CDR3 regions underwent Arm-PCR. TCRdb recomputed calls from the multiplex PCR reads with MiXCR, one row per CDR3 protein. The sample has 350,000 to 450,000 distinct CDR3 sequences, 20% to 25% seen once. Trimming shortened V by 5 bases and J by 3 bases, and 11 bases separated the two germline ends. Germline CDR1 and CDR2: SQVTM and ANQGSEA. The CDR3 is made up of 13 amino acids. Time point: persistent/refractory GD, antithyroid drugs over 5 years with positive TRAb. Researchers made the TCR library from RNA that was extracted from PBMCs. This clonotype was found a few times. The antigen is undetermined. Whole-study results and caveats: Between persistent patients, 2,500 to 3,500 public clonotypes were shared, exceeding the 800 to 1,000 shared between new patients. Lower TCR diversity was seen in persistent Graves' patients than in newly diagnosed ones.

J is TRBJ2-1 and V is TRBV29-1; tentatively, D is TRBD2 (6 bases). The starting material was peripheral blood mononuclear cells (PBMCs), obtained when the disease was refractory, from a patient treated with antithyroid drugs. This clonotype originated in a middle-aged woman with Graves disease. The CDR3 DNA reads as TGCAGCGTTTTTGGCGGGAACTACAATGAGCAGTTCTTC. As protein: CSVFGGNYNEQFF.